This T cell receptor (beta chain) originates from a study of T cell changes during pregnancy in multiple sclerosis. CDR1 is GTSNPN, CDR2 SVGIG, per germline (reference sequence). Unmatched junction bases numbered 1, after V lost 3 bases and J lost 6 bases. This CDR3 region has 13 residues. Profiling relied on immunoSEQ multiplex PCR, and the TCRdb table lists in-frame clones only, not all of them. The table has tens of thousands of clones, over 75% seen once. This clone was observed once. Sample: peripheral blood, taken in the third trimester of pregnancy. The chain links TRBV30 to TRBJ1-5; 11 bases agree with TRBD1. This sequence originates from a female donor with multiple sclerosis, enrolled in a pregnancy study. The CDR3 sequence: CAWRDRGRQPQHF. Written as DNA, the CDR3 is TGTGCCTGGAGGGACAGGGGGCGTCAGCCCCAGCATTTT. The full variable domain, in which reference TRBV30 and TRBJ1-5 provide the parts outside the CDR3, is SQTIHQWPATLVQPVGSPLSLECTVEGTSNPNLYWYRQAAGRGLQLLFYSVGIGQISSEVPQNLSASRPQDRQFILSSKKLLLSDSGFYLCAWRDRGRQPQHFGDGTRLSIL.